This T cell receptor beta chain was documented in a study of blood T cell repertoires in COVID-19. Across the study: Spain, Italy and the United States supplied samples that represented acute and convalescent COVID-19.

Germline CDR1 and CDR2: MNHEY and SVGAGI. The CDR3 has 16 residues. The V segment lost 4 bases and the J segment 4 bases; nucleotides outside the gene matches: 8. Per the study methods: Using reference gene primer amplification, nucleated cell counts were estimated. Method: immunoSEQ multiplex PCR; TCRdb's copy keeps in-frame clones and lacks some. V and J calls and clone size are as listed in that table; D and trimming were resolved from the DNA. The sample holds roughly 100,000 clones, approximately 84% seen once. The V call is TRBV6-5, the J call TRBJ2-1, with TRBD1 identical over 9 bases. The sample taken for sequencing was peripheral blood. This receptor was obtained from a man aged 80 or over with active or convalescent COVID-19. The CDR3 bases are TGTGCCAGCAGTTCCAACAGGGGGCATTCGTACAATGAGCAGTTCTTC. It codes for CASSSNRGHSYNEQFF.